Below, 12 T cell receptor beta chains from the same sample are listed, as sequenced in a study of early T cells in non-severe SARS-CoV-2 infection. TCRdb called the 5' RACE reads again in MiXCR, with one record for every CDR3 protein. The sample consists of tens of thousands of distinct CDR3 sequences, roughly 4.6% of them appearing once. Sequenced material: whole blood, taken at baseline. The origin of the receptors is an adult who was a healthcare worker with PCR-confirmed SARS-CoV-2 infection or an uninfected control (not recorded which).

This clonotype was found many times. The chain joins TRBV5-1 to TRBJ1-1; no clear D gene. Trimming removed 3 bases from V and 5 bases from J, with 17 bases in between. Germline loops: CDR1 SGHRS, CDR2 YFSETQ. The CDR3 has 15 amino acids. The CDR3 DNA reads TGCGCCAGCAGCTCACTGGGCCTCGGCGAGACTGAAGCTTTCTTT. As protein: CASSSLGLGETEAFF.

CDR3 bases: TGTGCCAGCAGCGTCCGGCGGGCCCAAGAGACCCAGTACTTC. Translated, it gives CASSVRRAQETQYF. The chain carries TRBV11-2 and TRBJ2-5; TRBD2 is a possible D gene (5 bases). The CDR3 is made up of 14 amino acids. V was clipped by 5 bases and J by 1 base, with 11 bases between them. The V gene's germline CDR1 is SGHAT and CDR2 FQNNGV.

In this sample, this clonotype turned up many times. The rearrangement uses TRBV20-1 and TRBJ2-1; the match to TRBD2 covers 7 bases. V trimming: 6 bases; J trimming: 4 bases; junction bases outside the gene matches: 15. This CDR3 is built from 16 residues. The germline gives CDR1 DFQATT, CDR2 SNEGSKA (reference sequence). CDR3 DNA: TGCAGTGCCATCTCACAGCGGGGCGCGGATTACAATGAGCAGTTCTTC. It codes for CSAISQRGADYNEQFF.

This clonotype was recorded at least ten times. The V gene is TRBV12-3 or TRBV12-4, the J gene TRBJ2-2; D gene uncertain. This CDR3 is 17 amino acids long. With 7 bases removed from V and 1 base from J, the gap between germline ends came to 19 bases. The CDR3 sequence: CASTLSFGPENTGELFF. Written as DNA, the CDR3 is TGTGCCAGCACCCTCTCCTTCGGACCGGAGAACACCGGGGAGCTGTTTTTT.

This clonotype has ten or more counts. V gene TRBV3-1 combines with J gene TRBJ2-2; 8 bases agree with TRBD2. The germline V gene has CDR1 LGHDT and CDR2 YNNKEL (reference sequence). The CDR3 runs 15 residues. After removal of 4 bases from V and 4 bases from J, the junction contained 5 bases not matched to a gene. In nucleotides, the CDR3 is TGTGCCAGCAGCCCGGGACTAGTTGCCACCGGGGAGCTGTTTTTT. Protein: CASSPGLVATGELFF.

This clonotype was observed at least ten times. This chain joins TRBV20-1 and TRBJ2-3; 8 bases are a match to TRBD2. Germline values: CDR1 DFQATT, CDR2 SNEGSKA (reference sequence). This CDR3 spans 15 amino acids. V dropped 5 bases and J dropped 2; count of bases not matched to a gene: 9. CDR3 nucleotide sequence: TGCAGTGCTTGGGGCGGCGGGAGGAACACAGATACGCAGTATTTT. The encoded protein is CSAWGGGRNTDTQYF.

This clonotype was picked up many times. This chain joins TRBV5-1 and TRBJ1-1; 8 bases align to TRBD1. Germline trimming cut 2 bases from V and 2 bases from J; bases unmatched to any gene: 5. In germline, CDR1 is SGHRS, CDR2 YFSETQ. This CDR3 is 15 amino acids long. The CDR3 loop reads CASSFNQGANTEAFF. The CDR3 bases are TGCGCCAGCAGCTTCAATCAGGGGGCAAACACTGAAGCTTTCTTT.

This clonotype was seen a few times. This chain uses TRBV7-2 with TRBJ1-2; D gene uncertain. The length of the CDR3 is 12 residues. Deletions cut 3 bases from V and 5 bases from J, with 7 bases between. The germline gives CDR1 SGHTA, CDR2 FQGNSA. The CDR3 loop reads CASSLQPYGYTF. CDR3 sequence (DNA): TGTGCCAGCAGCTTGCAGCCGTATGGCTACACCTTC.

This clonotype was observed a few times. The J gene is TRBJ2-5, the V gene TRBV11-2; possible D gene TRBD1, 5 bases. The CDR3 length is 15 residues. From germline, CDR1 is SGHAT and CDR2 FQNNGV. V lost 0 bases, J lost 1 base, and 9 bases lay in between. This chain's CDR3 is CASSLDGDSQETQYF. CDR3 bases: TGTGCCAGCAGCTTAGATGGAGACAGCCAAGAGACCCAGTACTTC.

The table lists this clonotype with many counts. The rearrangement links TRBV6-6 to TRBJ1-5; D is perhaps TRBD1 (6 bases). The length of the CDR3 is 17 residues. Per the germline V gene, CDR1 is MNHNY and CDR2 is SVGAGI (reference sequence). The V end lost 1 base, the J end lost 0 bases, and 13 bases lay between the germline ends. This CDR3 is CASSYLGGWNSNQPQHF. The CDR3 DNA reads as TGTGCCAGCAGTTACTTAGGGGGGTGGAATAGCAATCAGCCCCAGCATTTT.

The table lists this clonotype with many counts. This rearrangement joins TRBV7-2 to TRBJ2-1; 14 nucleotides line up with TRBD2. V lost 2 bases to trimming and J lost 7 bases; unmatched junction nucleotides: 13. The CDR3 totals 19 residues. CDR1 SGHTA and CDR2 FQGNSA come from the germline V gene. CDR3 sequence: CASSLRSGLAGVGVNEQFF. DNA for the CDR3: TGTGCCAGCAGCTTAAGGTCGGGACTAGCGGGAGTGGGTGTAAATGAGCAGTTCTTC.

This clonotype has ten or more counts. The chain employs TRBV4-1 and TRBJ2-1; possibly TRBD1 for D (6 bases). The CDR3 is 15 amino acids. The V and J ends lost 0 bases and 6 bases respectively, with 12 bases between them. Per germline, CDR1 MGHRA and CDR2 YSYEKL. This CDR3 reads CASSQDPGTSNEQFF. DNA for the CDR3: TGCGCCAGCAGCCAAGATCCCGGGACAAGCAATGAGCAGTTCTTC.